This T cell receptor (beta chain) was obtained from a study of blood T cell repertoires in COVID-19. Study context: Collection of acute and convalescent COVID-19 samples took place in the United States, Italy and Spain. The analysed material was cDNA or gDNA that came from T cells, B-cell-depleted T cells, or PBMCs.

This clone was counted only a few times. Original analysis: Estimated nucleated cell counts came from reference gene primer amplification. The table came from immunoSEQ multiplex PCR; TCRdb's copy has only in-frame clones and leaves some out. The D gene and trimming were derived from the DNA, and the V and J assignments and clone size from that table. The top ten hold approximately 3% of the sample, which has 53,000 or so clones, 90% seen once. The J segment lost 6 bases and the V segment lost 0 bases, leaving 7 bases of the junction unmatched. The CDR3 has 15 amino acids. CDR1 is LGHNA, CDR2 YNFKEQ, per germline.

The receptor's source is a human donor in a cohort sampled during active COVID-19. The sequencing input was peripheral blood. The chain joins TRBV4-2 to TRBJ2-7; TRBD2 agrees at 8 bases. CDR3 DNA: TGTGCCAGCAGCCAAGATCCGGGAGGGCCGGCCGAGCAGTACTTC. The encoded protein is CASSQDPGGPAEQYF.